This section outlines one T cell receptor beta chain sequence together with its context. In the original processing: The assay estimated nucleated cells by amplifying reference gene primers. TCRdb keeps only in-frame clones here, not all; method: immunoSEQ multiplex PCR. V, J and clone size reflect that table, while D and trimming were determined from the DNA. Here the sample spans hundreds of thousands of clones, 70% to 90% being singletons. The sample belongs to a study of blood T cell repertoires in COVID-19. Overall study context: Collection of acute and convalescent COVID-19 samples took place in the United States, Italy and Spain. PBMCs, B-cell-depleted T cells, or T cells were the source of the cDNA or gDNA that made up the material.

V was cut by 4 bases and J by 7 bases, with 28 bases left in between. Per the germline V gene, CDR1 is MGHRA and CDR2 is YSYEKL. The CDR3 has 18 residues. Sequenced material: peripheral blood. The chain combines TRBV4-1 with TRBJ1-2; D gene unclear. The receptor comes from a man in his fifties or sixties with COVID-19, enrolled during active disease. The CDR3 DNA reads TGCGCCAGCAGCCCCCAGCCCGGACTGGCACGCCCCGGTAGTGGCTACACCTTC. Its translation is CASSPQPGLARPGSGYTF.